The text below deals with one TCR beta chain. This entry is derived from a study of glioma-infiltrating T cells. Trimming stripped 5 bases from V and 1 base from J, with 5 bases between. This CDR3 has 12 amino acids. Germline V gene sequence: CDR1 GTSNPN, CDR2 SVGIG (reference sequence). TCR alpha and beta CDR3 regions were amplified from RNA using iRepertoire nested multiplex PCR. TCRdb used MiXCR to reprocess the multiplex PCR reads, holding one entry per CDR3 protein. The sample records about 4,900 distinct CDR3 sequences, approximately 31% being singletons. The chain carries TRBV30 and TRBJ2-2, with D possibly being TRBD1 (5 bases). The material sequenced was glioma tissue, nonneoplastic brain tissue, or PBMCs (not recorded which). The receptor was isolated from a human donor with low-grade glioma or glioblastoma, undergoing nonglioma brain surgery, or in good health (not recorded which). CDR3 sequence reads: CAWGQNTGELFF. CDR3 coding DNA: TGTGCCTGGGGACAGAACACCGGGGAGCTGTTTTTT. The full variable domain, in which reference TRBV30 and TRBJ2-2 provide the parts outside the CDR3, is SQTIHQWPATLVQPVGSPLSLECTVEGTSNPNLYWYRQAAGRGLQLLFYSVGIGQISSEVPQNLSASRPQDRQFILSSKKLLLSDSGFYLCAWGQNTGELFFGEGSRLTVL.